The rows below give T cell receptor beta chains drawn from one sample of a study of PD-L1 blockade in urothelial cancer. Here immunoSEQ multiplex PCR was the method, and the copy in TCRdb shows in-frame clones only, minus some. This sample has 50,000 or so clones, with 84% found just once. The sequencing used PBMCs, collected around atezolizumab (anti-PD-L1) treatment. The receptors derive from a man aged 35 to 55 with urothelial cancer. CDR3s include the opening cysteine and the closing phenylalanine or tryptophan. The D gene is left open where the match is weak.

v_gene,j_gene,d_gene,CDR3aa
TRBV7-2,TRBJ2-7,.,CASSQSASEQYF
TRBV18,TRBJ2-7,TRBD2,CASSPPRTSPPYEQYF
TRBV28,TRBJ2-7,.,CASSLRGWGYEQYF
TRBV20-1,TRBJ2-1,.,CSARRSEQFF
TRBV28,TRBJ2-7,.,CASGAPQGLYYEQYF
TRBV6-1,TRBJ2-1,TRBD2,CASSEASGRVYNEQFF
TRBV11-2,TRBJ1-5,TRBD1,CASSAIQGASQPQHF
TRBV28,TRBJ1-4,.,CASGSEKLFF
TRBV10-1,TRBJ2-7,.,CASRGTSYEQYF
TRBV18,TRBJ1-1,.,CASSLPGQTQAFF